The clone carrying this T cell receptor (beta chain) turned up a few times. PCR used 60 Vbeta primers and 13 Jbeta primers. Using immunoSEQ multiplex PCR, the repertoire was profiled, and TCRdb retains in-frame clones only, with some absent. The sample includes 75,000 to 100,000 clones, less than 8% seen only once; the top ten take about 2.3%. The CDR3 is made up of 14 amino acids. Unmatched junction bases numbered 12, after V lost 8 bases and J lost 3 bases. Germline V gives CDR1 GTSNPN, CDR2 SVGIG (reference sequence). This sample stems from a study of cytomegalovirus exposure and HLA in healthy donors. About the study: The study's early data release held about 85 million unique TCRs from HLA-typed donors.

The TCR originated in a man in his fifties in good health and CMV-seronegative. Source material: PBMCs. J is TRBJ1-2 and V is TRBV30; 7 bases align to TRBD1. Here the CDR3 DNA reads TGTGCCCGCGGGGACAGCAGAACCTACTATGGCTACACCTTC. This codes for CARGDSRTYYGYTF.